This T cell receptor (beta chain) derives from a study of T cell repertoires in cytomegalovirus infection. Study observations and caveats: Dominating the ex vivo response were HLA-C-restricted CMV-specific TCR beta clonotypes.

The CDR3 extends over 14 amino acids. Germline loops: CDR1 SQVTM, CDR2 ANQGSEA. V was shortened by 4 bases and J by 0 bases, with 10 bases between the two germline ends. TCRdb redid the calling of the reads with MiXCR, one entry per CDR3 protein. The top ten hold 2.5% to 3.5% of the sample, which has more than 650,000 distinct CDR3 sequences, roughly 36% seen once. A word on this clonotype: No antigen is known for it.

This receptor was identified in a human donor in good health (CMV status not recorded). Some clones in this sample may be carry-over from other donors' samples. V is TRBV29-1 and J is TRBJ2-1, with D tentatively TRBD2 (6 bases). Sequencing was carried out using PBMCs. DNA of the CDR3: TGCAGCGTTGTAGCGGTCAGCTCCTACAATGAGCAGTTCTTC. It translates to CSVVAVSSYNEQFF.